Listed below are T cell receptor beta chains from one sample, sequenced in a study of T-cell reconstitution after alpha-beta-depleted transplantation in children. TCRdb independently ran MiXCR on the PCR reads; one entry per CDR3 protein. The repertoire holds around 450,000 distinct CDR3 sequences, with roughly 17% as singletons. The sample was PBMCs, mostly from graft donor cells, taken 360 days after TCRalphabeta/CD19-depleted stem cell transplant. The receptors stem from a boy under two years old who had a stem cell transplant for Wiskott-Aldrich syndrome, so the T cells may come from the graft donor. Both conserved end residues are part of each CDR3. The D gene is left open where the match is weak. Rows may omit the clone size; those that give it use once, few, many or a size class.

>NA|TRBV6-1|TRBJ2-1|TRBD2
TGTGCCAGCAGGACAGGACTAGCGGTACACAATGAGCAGTTCTTC
CASRTGLAVHNEQFF
>many|TRBV10-3|TRBJ1-1|TRBD1
TGTGCCATCAGGAGCGGGACAGGCGCTGAAGCTTTCTTT
CAIRSGTGAEAFF
>many|TRBV5-1|TRBJ2-3|NA
TGCGCCAGCAGCTTAGGGAGCCTAGCTCGCACAGATACGCAGTATTTT
CASSLGSLARTDTQYF
>few|TRBV6-5|TRBJ2-5|TRBD2
TGTGCCAGCAGTTCCCCTCGGCTAGCGGGGGAGCGAGAGACCCAGTACTTC
CASSSPRLAGERETQYF
>many|TRBV12-3/TRBV12-4|TRBJ2-1|NA
TGTGCCAGCAGCCTCCGCGGGCAGGAGCAGTTCTTC
CASSLRGQEQFF
>few|TRBV20-1|TRBJ2-1|TRBD2
TGCAGTGCTGCTAGCGGGGGGGCCCTATACAATGAGCAGTTCTTC
CSAASGGALYNEQFF
>NA|TRBV10-3|TRBJ2-7|TRBD2
TGTGCCATCAGTGAGTTGGAGGGACTAAGAGGCCGGCAGTACTTC
CAISELEGLRGRQYF
>NA|TRBV6-2/TRBV6-3|TRBJ1-4|NA
TGTGCCAGCACCGTCCGACAGGCCAAGAGGGAAAAACTGTTTTTT
CASTVRQAKREKLFF
>NA|TRBV12-3/TRBV12-4|TRBJ1-5|NA
TGTGCCAGCACTTCTGGGGCGCAGCCCCAGCATTTT
CASTSGAQPQHF
>few|TRBV5-1|TRBJ2-1|NA
TGCGCCAGCAGCTTCATGCAAAGCTCCTACAATGAGCAGTTCTTC
CASSFMQSSYNEQFF
>NA|TRBV12-3/TRBV12-4|TRBJ2-1|TRBD2
TGTGCCAGCAGTTTATTCGCGGGAGGGAACAATGAGCAGTTCTTC
CASSLFAGGNNEQFF
>NA|TRBV5-1|TRBJ2-2|NA
TGCGCCAGCAGCTTGACCCCCAGGGGTGCAACCGGGGAGCTGTTTTTT
CASSLTPRGATGELFF
>NA|TRBV7-9|TRBJ2-1|TRBD1
TGTGCCAGCAGTTCCGACAGGGTTGAGCAGTTCTTC
CASSSDRVEQFF
>many|TRBV7-6|TRBJ2-3|NA
TGTGCCAGCAGCTTACGCGGGCAGAGCACAGATACGCAGTATTTT
CASSLRGQSTDTQYF
>NA|TRBV24-1|TRBJ2-5|NA
TGTGCCACCAGTGGTAATACCGTTGATATCGAGACCCAGTACTTC
CATSGNTVDIETQYF
>NA|TRBV6-5|TRBJ2-2|TRBD1
TGTGCCAGCAGTTACGGACAGGGGGTTAGGGCCGGGGAGCTGTTTTTT
CASSYGQGVRAGELFF
>NA|TRBV25-1|TRBJ2-7|TRBD2
TGTGCCAGCAGGGGGACTAGCGGTCCCTACGAGCAGTACTTC
CASRGTSGPYEQYF
>few|TRBV7-7|TRBJ2-1|NA
TGTGCCAGCAGCTTAGATCTGGGCTCCTACAATGAGCAGTTCTTC
CASSLDLGSYNEQFF